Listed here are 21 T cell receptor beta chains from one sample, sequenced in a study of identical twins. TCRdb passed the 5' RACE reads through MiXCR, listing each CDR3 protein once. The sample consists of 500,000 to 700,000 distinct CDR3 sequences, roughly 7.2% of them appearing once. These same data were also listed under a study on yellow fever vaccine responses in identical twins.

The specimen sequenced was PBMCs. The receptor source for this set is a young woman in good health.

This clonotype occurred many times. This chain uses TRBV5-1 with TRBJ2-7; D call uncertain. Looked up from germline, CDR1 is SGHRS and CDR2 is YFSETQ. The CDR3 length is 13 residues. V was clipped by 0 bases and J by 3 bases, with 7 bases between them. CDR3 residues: CASSLGHNYEQYF. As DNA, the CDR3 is TGCGCCAGCAGCTTGGGACACAACTACGAGCAGTACTTC.

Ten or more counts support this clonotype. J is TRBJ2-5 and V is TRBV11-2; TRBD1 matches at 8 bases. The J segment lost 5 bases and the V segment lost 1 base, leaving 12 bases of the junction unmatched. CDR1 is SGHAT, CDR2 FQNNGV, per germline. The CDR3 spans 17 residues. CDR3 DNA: TGTGCCAGCAGCTTAGTTGCAGGGGGCGGTCCAGGGGAGACCCAGTACTTC. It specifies CASSLVAGGGPGETQYF.

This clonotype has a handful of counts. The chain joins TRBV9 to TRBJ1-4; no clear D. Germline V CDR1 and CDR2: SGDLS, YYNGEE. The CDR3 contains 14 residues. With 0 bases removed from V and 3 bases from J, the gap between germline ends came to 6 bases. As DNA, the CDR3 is TGTGCCAGCAGCGTAGACGGGTCTAATGAAAAACTGTTTTTT. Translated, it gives CASSVDGSNEKLFF.

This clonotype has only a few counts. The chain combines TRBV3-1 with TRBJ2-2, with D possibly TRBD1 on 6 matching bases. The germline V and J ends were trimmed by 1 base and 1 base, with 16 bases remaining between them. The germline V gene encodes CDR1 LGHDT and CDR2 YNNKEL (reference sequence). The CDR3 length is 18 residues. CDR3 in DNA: TGTGCCAGCAGCCAAGTATTCAGGGGCAAGAGGAACACCGGGGAGCTGTTTTTT. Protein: CASSQVFRGKRNTGELFF.

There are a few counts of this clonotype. In nucleotides, the CDR3 is TGTGCCAGCAGCCAAGAGGTAGCAGCGAACACCGGGGAGCTGTTTTTT. Encoded protein: CASSQEVAANTGELFF. This chain uses TRBV3-1 with TRBJ2-2; the D is unclear. Germline CDR1 is LGHDT and CDR2 is YNNKEL (reference sequence). The CDR3 loop spans 16 amino acids. The V end lost 0 bases, the J end lost 0 bases, and 8 bases lay between the germline ends. The full variable domain, its missing parts supplied by reference TRBV3-1 and TRBJ2-2, is DTAVSQTPKYLVTQMGNDKSIKCEQNLGHDTMYWYKQDSKKFLKIMFSYNNKELIINETVPNRFSPKSPDKAHLNLHINSLELGDSAVYFCASSQEVAANTGELFFGEGSRLTVL.

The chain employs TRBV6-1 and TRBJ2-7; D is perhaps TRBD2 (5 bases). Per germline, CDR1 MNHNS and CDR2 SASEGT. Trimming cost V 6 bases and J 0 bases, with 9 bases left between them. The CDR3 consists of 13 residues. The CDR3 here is CASRKLDSYEQYV. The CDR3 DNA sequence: TGTGCCAGCAGGAAACTAGACTCCTACGAGCAGTACGTC.

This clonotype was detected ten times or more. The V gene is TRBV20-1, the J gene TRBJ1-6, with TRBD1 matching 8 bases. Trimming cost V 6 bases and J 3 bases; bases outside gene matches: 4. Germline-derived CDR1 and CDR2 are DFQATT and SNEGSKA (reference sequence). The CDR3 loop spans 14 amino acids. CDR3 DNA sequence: TGCAGTGCGACAGGGGACAGCTATAATTCACCCCTCCACTTT. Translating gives CSATGDSYNSPLHF.

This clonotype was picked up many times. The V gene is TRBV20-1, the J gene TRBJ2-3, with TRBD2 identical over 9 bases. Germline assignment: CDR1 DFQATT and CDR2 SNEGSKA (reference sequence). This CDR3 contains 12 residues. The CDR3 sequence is CSPRGGWDTQYF. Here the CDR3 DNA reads TGCAGCCCGCGGGGGGGATGGGATACGCAGTATTTT.

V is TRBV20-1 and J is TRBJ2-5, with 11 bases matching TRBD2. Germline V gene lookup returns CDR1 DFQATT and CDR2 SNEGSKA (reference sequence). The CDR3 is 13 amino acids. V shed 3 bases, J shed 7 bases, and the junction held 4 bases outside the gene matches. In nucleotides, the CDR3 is TGCAGTGCTAGTTCCGGGACTAGCGGGACCCAGTACTTC. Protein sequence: CSASSGTSGTQYF.

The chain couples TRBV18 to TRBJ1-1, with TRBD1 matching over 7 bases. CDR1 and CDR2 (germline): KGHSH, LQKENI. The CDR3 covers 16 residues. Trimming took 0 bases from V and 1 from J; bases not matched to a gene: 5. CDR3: CASSPPRTGPNTEAFF. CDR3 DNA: TGTGCCAGCTCACCACCGCGGACAGGTCCGAACACTGAAGCTTTCTTT.

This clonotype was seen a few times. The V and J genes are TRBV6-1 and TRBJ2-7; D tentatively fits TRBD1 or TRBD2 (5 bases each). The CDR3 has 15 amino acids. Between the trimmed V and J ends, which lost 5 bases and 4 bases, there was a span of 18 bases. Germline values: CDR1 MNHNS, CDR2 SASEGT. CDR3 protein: CASSQTGTEVYEQYF. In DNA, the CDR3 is TGTGCCAGCAGTCAAACCGGGACGGAGGTTTACGAGCAGTACTTC.

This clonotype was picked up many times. The CDR3 DNA reads TGCGCCAGCAGCCGGGGGGGCACCGGGGAGCTGTTTTTT. Translation gives CASSRGGTGELFF. The chain employs TRBV5-1 and TRBJ2-2; the match to TRBD2 covers 8 bases. This CDR3 spans 13 amino acids. Per the germline V gene, CDR1 is SGHRS and CDR2 is YFSETQ. Trimming removed 4 bases from V and 4 bases from J; junction bases left unmatched: 0. The complete variable domain, with remaining parts taken from reference TRBV5-1 and TRBJ2-2, reads KAGVTQTPRYLIKTRGQQVTLSCSPISGHRSVSWYQQTPGQGLQFLFEYFSETQRNKGNFPGRFSGRQFSNSRSEMNVSTLELGDSALYLCASSRGGTGELFFGEGSRLTVL.

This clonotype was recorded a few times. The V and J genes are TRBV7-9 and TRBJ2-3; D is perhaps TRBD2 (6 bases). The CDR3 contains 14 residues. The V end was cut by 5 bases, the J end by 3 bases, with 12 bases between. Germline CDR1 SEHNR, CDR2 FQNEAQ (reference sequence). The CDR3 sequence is CASSASRETDTQYF. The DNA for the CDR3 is TGTGCCAGCAGCGCATCCCGGGAGACAGATACGCAGTATTTT.

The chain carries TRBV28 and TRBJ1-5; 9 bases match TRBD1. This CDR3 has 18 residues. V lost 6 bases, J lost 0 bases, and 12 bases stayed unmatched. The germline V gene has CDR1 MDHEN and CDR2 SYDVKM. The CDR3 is CASRNGDRAGYSNQPQHF. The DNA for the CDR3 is TGTGCCAGCAGGAACGGGGACAGGGCAGGGTATAGCAATCAGCCCCAGCATTTT.

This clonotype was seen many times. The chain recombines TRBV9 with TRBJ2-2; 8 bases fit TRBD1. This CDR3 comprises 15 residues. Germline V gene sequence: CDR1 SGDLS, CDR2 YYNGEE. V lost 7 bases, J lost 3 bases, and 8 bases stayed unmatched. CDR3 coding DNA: TGTGCCAGCCGCCGGACAGGGATCGACACCGGGGAGCTGTTTTTT. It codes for CASRRTGIDTGELFF.

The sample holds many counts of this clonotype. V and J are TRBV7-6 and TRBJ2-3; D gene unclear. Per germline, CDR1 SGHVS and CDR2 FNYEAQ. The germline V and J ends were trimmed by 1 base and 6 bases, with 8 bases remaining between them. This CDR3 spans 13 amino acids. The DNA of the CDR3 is TGTGCCAGCAGCTTAGATGGTATTGATACGCAGTATTTT. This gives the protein CASSLDGIDTQYF.

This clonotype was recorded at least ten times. The CDR3 region has the DNA TGTGCCAGCAGCGCCTCCGGACAGGGAAGAGGCACCGGGGAGCTGTTTTTT. As protein: CASSASGQGRGTGELFF. V and J are TRBV11-1 and TRBJ2-2, with 8 bases lining up with TRBD1. Germline V gene data show CDR1 as SGHAT and CDR2 as FQDESV (reference sequence). This CDR3 has 17 amino acids. With 5 bases clipped from V and 4 bases from J, the junction kept 12 bases outside the gene matches.

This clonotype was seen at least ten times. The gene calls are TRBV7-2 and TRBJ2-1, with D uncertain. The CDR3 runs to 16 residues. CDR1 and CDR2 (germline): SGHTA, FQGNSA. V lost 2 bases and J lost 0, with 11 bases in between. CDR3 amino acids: CASSLTVVSSYNEQFF. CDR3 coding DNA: TGTGCCAGCAGCTTAACGGTAGTAAGCTCCTACAATGAGCAGTTCTTC. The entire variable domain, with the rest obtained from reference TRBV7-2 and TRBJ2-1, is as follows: GAGVSQSPSNKVTEKGKDVELRCDPISGHTALYWYRQSLGQGLEFLIYFQGNSAPDKSGLPSDRFSAERTGGSVSTLTIQRTQQEDSAVYLCASSLTVVSSYNEQFFGPGTRLTVL.

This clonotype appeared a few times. In nucleotides, the CDR3 is TGTGCCAGCAGCGTAGGGCAGGTGCAAGAGCAGTACTTC. As protein: CASSVGQVQEQYF. V usage is TRBV9 and J usage is TRBJ2-7; no definite D call. This CDR3 has 13 amino acids. The V end was cut by 0 bases, the J end by 7 bases, with 11 bases between. The V gene's germline CDR1 is SGDLS and CDR2 YYNGEE.

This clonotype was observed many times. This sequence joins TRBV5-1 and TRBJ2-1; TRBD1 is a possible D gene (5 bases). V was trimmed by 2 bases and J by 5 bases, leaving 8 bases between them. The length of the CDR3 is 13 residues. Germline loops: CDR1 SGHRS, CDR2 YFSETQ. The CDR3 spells CASSFTGDNEQFF. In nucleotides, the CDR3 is TGCGCCAGCAGCTTTACAGGAGACAATGAGCAGTTCTTC.

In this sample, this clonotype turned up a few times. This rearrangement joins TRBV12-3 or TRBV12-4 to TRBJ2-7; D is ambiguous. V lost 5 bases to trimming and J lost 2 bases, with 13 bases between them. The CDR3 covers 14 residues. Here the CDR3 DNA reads TGTGCCAGCAGTAGCTACGGGTTTACCTACGAGCAGTACTTC. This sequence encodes CASSSYGFTYEQYF.